This is a list of T cell receptor beta chains from one sample in a study of MAIT cells during Salmonella Paratyphi A infection. TCRdb redid the calling of the 5' RACE reads with MiXCR, one entry per CDR3 protein. This sample carries about 1,400 distinct CDR3 sequences, about 52% of them seen once, and the ten largest clones take 30% to 45%. Sequenced material: MAIT cells from blood, taken at the first sampling point of the challenge study. Every receptor here comes from a person between 18 and 75 years old who was deliberately infected with Salmonella Paratyphi A in a paratyphoid fever challenge study. Both conserved end residues are part of each CDR3. The D gene is left open where the match is weak. The size entry is marked missing in some rows and otherwise reads once, few, many or a size class.

>TRBV20-1|TRBD2|once|TRBJ2-7
TGCAGTGCTAGAGATGGGGGGGACTCCTACGAGCAGTACTTC
CSARDGGDSYEQYF
>TRBV20-1|.|.|TRBJ2-7
TGCAGTGCTAGATCCTGGGACGTTGGGGAGCAGTACTTC
CSARSWDVGEQYF
>TRBV6-2/TRBV6-3|TRBD2|.|TRBJ2-7
TGTGCTAACAGACTAGCGGAATCCTACGAGCAGTACTTC
CANRLAESYEQYF
>TRBV6-4|TRBD2|.|TRBJ2-1
TGTGCCAGCAGTGAAGGGACTAGCGGAGACAATGAGCAGTTCTTC
CASSEGTSGDNEQFF
>TRBV20-1|TRBD2|many|TRBJ2-7
TGCATTGCTAGGGGCGGGGGGGACTCCTACGAGCAGTACTTC
CIARGGGDSYEQYF
>TRBV20-1|TRBD2|.|TRBJ2-1
TGCAGTGCTAGGGGACTAGCGGGAGACACCGATGAGCAGTTCTTC
CSARGLAGDTDEQFF
>TRBV2|.|.|TRBJ2-7
TGTGCCAGCAGTGCTAGAGGGGGAGGGGACAGCTACGAGCAGTACTTC
CASSARGGGDSYEQYF
>TRBV20-1|TRBD2|few|TRBJ2-1
TGCAGTGCTTATAGCGGGGCGGGACTATCATCCGAGCAGTTCTTC
CSAYSGAGLSSEQFF
>TRBV20-1|TRBD2|.|TRBJ2-1
TGCAGTGCCAGCAGTCCCACCGAGGCGGGAGGTGAGCAGTTCTTC
CSASSPTEAGGEQFF
>TRBV6-4|.|.|TRBJ2-2
TGTGCCAGCAGTGAAGGGGAGAAAGGGGGGCTGTTTTTT
CASSEGEKGGLFF
>TRBV20-1|TRBD2|.|TRBJ2-1
TGCAGTGCTAGAGATGGGGGGGACCACAATGAGCAGTTCTTC
CSARDGGDHNEQFF
>TRBV6-4|TRBD2|.|TRBJ2-1
TGTGCTAGAGATGGGGGTAGCGGGGATTACAATGAGCAGTTCTTC
CARDGGSGDYNEQFF
>TRBV4-2|.|.|TRBJ2-1
TGTGCCAGCAGCCCGGTCGGAGAGGAGGGCAAGGAGCAGTTCTTC
CASSPVGEEGKEQFF
>TRBV20-1|TRBD1|once|TRBJ2-6
TGCAGTGGAGGGGGCGGTACAGGGGCCAACGTCCTGACTTTC
CSGGGGTGANVLTF
>TRBV4-1|TRBD2|.|TRBJ2-3
TGCGCCAGCAGCCAAGAACGGGGGACTAGCGGGGGGTTGGATACGCAGTATTTT
CASSQERGTSGGLDTQYF
>TRBV25-1|.|large|TRBJ2-7
TGTGCCAGCACGGACGTATCCTACGAGCAGTACTTC
CASTDVSYEQYF
>TRBV4-2|TRBD2|large|TRBJ2-3
TGTGCCAGCAGCCTCTCCGAGGGAGGGAGCGGGGCAGATACGCAGTATTTT
CASSLSEGGSGADTQYF
>TRBV6-4|.|.|TRBJ2-5
TGTGCCAGCAGTGACGGGCTAGAGACAGAGACCCAGTACTTC
CASSDGLETETQYF
>TRBV20-1|TRBD2|.|TRBJ2-3
TGCAGTGCTATAGCAGGGACTAGCGGGGGGACGGATAGCACAGATACGCAGTATTTT
CSAIAGTSGGTDSTDTQYF
>TRBV20-1|TRBD2|.|TRBJ2-1
TGCAGTGCTAGAGATGGGGTAGCGGGGGGACACAATGAGCAGTTCTTC
CSARDGVAGGHNEQFF
>TRBV20-1|.|.|TRBJ1-4
TGCAGTGCTCATACCGGGGCACTTAATGAAAAACTGTTTTTT
CSAHTGALNEKLFF
>TRBV3-1|.|.|TRBJ1-2
TGTGCCAGCAGCCAAGAGTCGACAGACCTTCCCTATGGCTACACCTTC
CASSQESTDLPYGYTF
>TRBV6-4|TRBD1|few|TRBJ2-3
TGTGCCAGCAGTGACTCGGGACAGGGGGCAGATACGCAGTATTTT
CASSDSGQGADTQYF
>TRBV20-1|.|.|TRBJ2-7
TGCAGTGCCGGCCAACAGGGATTTGAAGTGAGGGAGCAGTACTTC
CSAGQQGFEVREQYF
>TRBV20-1|.|few|TRBJ2-1
TGCAGTGCTAGAGAGGGGAATAGCGCCTACAATGAGCAGTTCTTC
CSAREGNSAYNEQFF
>TRBV20-1|TRBD2|.|TRBJ2-3
TGCAGTGCTAGGGGCGGGGGGTTGGATACGCAGTATTTT
CSARGGGLDTQYF
>TRBV4-2|.|.|TRBJ2-1
TGTGCCAGCAGCCCGGTCGGAGAGGAGGAAAAGGAGCAGTTCTTC
CASSPVGEEEKEQFF
>TRBV4-2|.|.|TRBJ2-1
TGTGCCAGCAGCCCGGTCGGAGAGGAGGAAGAGGAGCAGTTCTTC
CASSPVGEEEEEQFF
>TRBV6-2/TRBV6-3|TRBD1|large|TRBJ2-7
TGTGCCAGCAGTTACGCTGACAGGGACGAGCAGTACTTC
CASSYADRDEQYF
>TRBV4-2|.|medium-sized|TRBJ2-6
TGTGCCAGCAGCCAAGATGCGGGGACTGGGGCCAACGTCCTGACTTTC
CASSQDAGTGANVLTF
>TRBV4-2|.|large|TRBJ2-7
TGTGCCAGCAGCCAAGAGGAGGGTTCGGGGGACGAGCAGTACTTC
CASSQEEGSGDEQYF
>TRBV20-1|.|large|TRBJ1-1
TGCAGTGCTAGAGGAGCTAGGGACACTGAAGCTTTCTTT
CSARGARDTEAFF
>TRBV6-1|TRBD1|.|TRBJ2-7
TGTGCCAGCAGCCCCGGGACAGGTGTCTCCGAGCAGTACTTC
CASSPGTGVSEQYF
>TRBV4-3|.|.|TRBJ2-6
TGCGCCAGCAGCCAAGAATATGGGGCCAACGTCCTGACTTTC
CASSQEYGANVLTF
>TRBV4-2|.|.|TRBJ1-1
TGTGCCAGCAGCCAAGGGGACACTGAAGCTTTCTTT
CASSQGDTEAFF
>TRBV4-2|.|.|TRBJ2-7
TGTGCCAGCAGCCAAGAACTGGGCTCCTACGAGCAGTACTTC
CASSQELGSYEQYF
>TRBV7-6|.|once|TRBJ2-3
TGTGCCAGCAGCGTGTGGGGAGGCACAGATACGCAGTATTTT
CASSVWGGTDTQYF
>TRBV20-1|.|few|TRBJ2-3
TGCAGTGCTAGAGCCGGACAGCCCACAGATACGCAGTATTTT
CSARAGQPTDTQYF
>TRBV20-1|TRBD1|few|TRBJ1-5
TGCAGTGCTAGAGATCCGCAGGGGGCGAGTCAGCCCCAGCATTTT
CSARDPQGASQPQHF
>TRBV20-1|.|.|TRBJ2-1
TGCAGTGCTAGATTGACGGATTACAATGAGCAGTTCTTC
CSARLTDYNEQFF
>TRBV6-4|TRBD1|large|TRBJ2-1
TGTGCCAGCAGTGTTTCGACAGGGGGCGATGAGCAGTTCTTC
CASSVSTGGDEQFF
>TRBV28|TRBD2|medium-sized|TRBJ2-1
TGTGCCAGCAGTCCCTGGACTAGCGGGAGTTCGGGTGAGCAGTTCTTC
CASSPWTSGSSGEQFF
>TRBV4-3|.|few|TRBJ2-1
TGCGCCAGCAGCCAAGGGCTAGAAGCGGTCGAGCAGTTCTTC
CASSQGLEAVEQFF
>TRBV20-1|.|.|TRBJ2-7
TGCAGGGCTAGGGGAGGGGGGGACTCCTACGAGCAGTACTTC
CRARGGGDSYEQYF
>TRBV6-4|.|large|TRBJ2-2
TGTGCCAGCAGTGAACAGGGCACCGGGGAGCTGTTTTTT
CASSEQGTGELFF
>TRBV20-1|TRBD1|.|TRBJ2-2
TGCAGTGCTAGAGATCTCGCTAGGGCAGGGGGAGAGAGCGGGGAGCTGTTTTTT
CSARDLARAGGESGELFF
>TRBV6-4|TRBD1|.|TRBJ2-2
TGTGCCAGCAGTGCTAGGGCAGGGGGAGAGAGCGGGGAGCTGTTTTTT
CASSARAGGESGELFF
>TRBV6-4|.|large|TRBJ2-3
TGTGCCAGCAGTGACGGGCTAGAGACAGATACGCAGTATTTT
CASSDGLETDTQYF
>TRBV20-1|.|.|TRBJ2-7
TGCAGTGCTAGAGAGAGCGGGCCTCCCTACGAGCAGTACTTC
CSARESGPPYEQYF
>TRBV6-1|.|.|TRBJ2-2
TGTGCCAGCAGCTCCCGATACACCGGGGAGCTGTTTTTT
CASSSRYTGELFF
>TRBV4-3|.|.|TRBJ1-5
TGCGCCAGCAGCCAAGAGACCCAGCATTTT
CASSQETQHF
>TRBV20-1|.|few|TRBJ2-7
TGCAGTGCTAGAGACCACCGATCCGGGGACGTTGGGGACGAGCAGTACTTC
CSARDHRSGDVGDEQYF
>TRBV6-4|.|.|TRBJ1-5
TGTGCCAGCAGTGACGGGGAGACCGGGGAGCCCCAGCATTTT
CASSDGETGEPQHF
>TRBV4-2|TRBD2|once|TRBJ2-7
TGTGCCAGCAGCCAAGATCTCGATCTAGCGGCCGGGGAGCAGTACTTC
CASSQDLDLAAGEQYF